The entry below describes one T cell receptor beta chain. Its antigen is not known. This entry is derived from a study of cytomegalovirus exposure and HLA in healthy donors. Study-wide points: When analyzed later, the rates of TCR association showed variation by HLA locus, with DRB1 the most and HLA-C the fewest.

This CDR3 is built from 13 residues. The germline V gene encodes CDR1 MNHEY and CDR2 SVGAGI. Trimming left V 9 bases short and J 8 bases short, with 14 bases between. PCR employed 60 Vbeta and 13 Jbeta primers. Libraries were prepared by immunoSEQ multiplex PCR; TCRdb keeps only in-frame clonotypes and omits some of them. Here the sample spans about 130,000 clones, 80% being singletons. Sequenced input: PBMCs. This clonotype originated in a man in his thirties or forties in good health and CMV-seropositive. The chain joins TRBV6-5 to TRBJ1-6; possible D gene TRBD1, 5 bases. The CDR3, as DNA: TGTGCCAGTCAAAAGGGGAACGATTCACCCCTCCACTTT. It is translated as CASQKGNDSPLHF.